The next 24 T cell receptor beta chains were all read from a single sample in a study of shared clonotypes between healthy human individuals. Sequenced by immunoSEQ multiplex PCR; TCRdb stores in-frame clones only, minus some. The sample has 550,000 to 600,000 clones, roughly 79% seen once. The sample taken for sequencing was PBMCs. The source is a woman aged 40 to 50 in good health. Some clones in this sample may be carry-over from other donors' samples.

The genes are TRBV5-1 and TRBJ2-5; D is perhaps TRBD2 (7 bases). Germline V lookup: CDR1 SGHRS, CDR2 YFSETQ. The CDR3 runs to 17 residues. V was cut by 3 bases and J by 3 bases, with 21 bases left in between. The CDR3 loop reads CASSSQPRGAGEETQYF. The CDR3 nucleotides read TGCGCCAGCAGCTCCCAACCCCGGGGGGCAGGGGAAGAGACCCAGTACTTC. Combining the CDR3 with reference TRBV5-1 and TRBJ2-5 gives the whole variable domain KAGVTQTPRYLIKTRGQQVTLSCSPISGHRSVSWYQQTPGQGLQFLFEYFSETQRNKGNFPGRFSGRQFSNSRSEMNVSTLELGDSALYLCASSSQPRGAGEETQYFGPGTRLLVL.

This rearrangement joins TRBV25-1 to TRBJ2-6; D unresolved. The germline V gene encodes CDR1 MGHDK and CDR2 SYGVNS. V gave up 3 bases and J gave up 2 bases, with 8 bases separating them. The CDR3 loop spans 15 amino acids. CDR3 bases: TGTGCCAGCAGTGACCCTCTCGCTGGGGCCAACGTCCTGACTTTC. Amino acids: CASSDPLAGANVLTF.

V gene TRBV27 combines with J gene TRBJ1-4; TRBD1 aligns across 7 bases. Unmatched junction bases numbered 3, after V lost 6 bases and J lost 5 bases. From germline, CDR1 is MNHEY and CDR2 SMNVEV (reference sequence). The CDR3 has 13 amino acids. The CDR3 nucleotides are TGTGCCAGCAGCGACAGGGTCAATGAAAAACTGTTTTTT. It yields the protein CASSDRVNEKLFF.

Worth noting for this clone: The sample has other DNA sequences that encode this CDR3 too. The rearrangement joins TRBV7-2 to TRBJ1-5; D unresolved. V gave up 4 bases and J gave up 2 bases, with 9 bases separating them. Germline CDR1 reads SGHTA; CDR2 reads FQGNSA. CDR3 size: 14 residues. The CDR3 protein is CASSSTGGNQPQHF. CDR3 sequence (DNA): TGTGCCAGCAGCTCCACTGGGGGCAATCAGCCCCAGCATTTT.

The table lists this clone with a few counts. The chain links TRBV5-1 to TRBJ2-7, with D perhaps matching TRBD2 (5 bases). The germline V and J ends were trimmed by 5 bases and 4 bases, with 13 bases remaining between them. Germline CDR1 is SGHRS and CDR2 is YFSETQ. This CDR3 region has 13 residues. In DNA form, the CDR3 reads TGCGCCAGCAGTTTAGCGAGTGGGTACGAGCAGTACTTC. Translated, it gives CASSLASGYEQYF.

This rearrangement joins TRBV5-1 to TRBJ2-3, with TRBD2 as a possible D gene (6 bases). The germline CDR1 and CDR2 sequences are SGHRS and YFSETQ. Trimming took 0 bases from V and 2 from J, leaving 7 bases between them. The CDR3 spans 14 residues. For the CDR3, the DNA is TGCGCCAGCAGCTTGGGACTAGACACAGATACGCAGTATTTT. Translating gives CASSLGLDTDTQYF.

This chain joins TRBV7-3 and TRBJ2-3; D perhaps matches TRBD2 (5 bases). From germline, CDR1 is SGHTA and CDR2 FQGTGA. V was trimmed by 5 bases and J by 4 bases, leaving 13 bases between them. The CDR3 covers 14 residues. CDR3 DNA sequence: TGTGCCAGCAGCCCGCGGACTCCCCCAGATACGCAGTATTTT. It translates to CASSPRTPPDTQYF. The full variable domain, completed using reference TRBV7-3 and TRBJ2-3, is GAGVSQTPSNKVTEKGKYVELRCDPISGHTALYWYRQSLGQGPEFLIYFQGTGAADDSGLPNDRFFAVRPEGSVSTLKIQRTERGDSAVYLCASSPRTPPDTQYFGPGTRLTVL.

This chain joins TRBV19 and TRBJ2-4; a weak D match, TRBD2 (6 bases). The germline V gene has CDR1 LNHDA and CDR2 SQIVND (reference sequence). Trimming removed 2 bases from V and 2 bases from J, with 13 bases in between. CDR3 length equals 16 residues. The DNA for the CDR3 is TGTGCCAGTAGTATACGACTAGGTGGTTCCAAAAACATTCAGTACTTC. Translating it yields CASSIRLGGSKNIQYF.

In nucleotides, the CDR3 is TGTGCCAGCAGCCCCCAGGTGGGTCACGAGCAGTACTTC. It yields the protein CASSPQVGHEQYF. The V call is TRBV7-9, the J call TRBJ2-5, with D unclear. The end of the DNA is better explained by TRBJ2-7, so the J call may be wrong. There are 13 residues in the CDR3. The germline V gene has CDR1 SEHNR and CDR2 FQNEAQ (reference sequence).

The rearrangement uses TRBV11-2 and TRBJ2-1; 7 bases align to TRBD2. CDR1 and CDR2 from the germline V gene are SGHAT and FQNNGV. V dropped 4 bases and J dropped 8; count of bases not matched to a gene: 11. The CDR3 loop spans 15 amino acids. CDR3 amino acids: CASSSSLGGLHEQFF. The CDR3 region has the DNA TGTGCCAGCAGCTCGTCATTGGGAGGGCTCCATGAGCAGTTCTTC.

The rearrangement links TRBV6-6 to TRBJ2-5; D may correspond to TRBD1 or TRBD2 (5 bases each). Germline V gene lookup returns CDR1 MNHNY and CDR2 SVGAGI (reference sequence). The length of the CDR3 is 13 residues. Trimming took off 5 bases at V and 4 bases at J, with 11 bases between the two ends. In nucleotides, the CDR3 is TGTGCCAGCAGTAGGGGAGTGGGAGAGACCCAGTACTTC. This encodes CASSRGVGETQYF.

The chain combines TRBV10-3 with TRBJ2-1; 8 nucleotides match TRBD2. In germline, CDR1 is ENHRY, CDR2 SYGVKD. The CDR3 extends over 17 amino acids. J gave up 5 bases and V 1 base, and 10 bases lay outside the gene matches. The CDR3 bases are TGTGCCATCAGTGAGTATCAAGCGGGAGAGGGGGACAATGAGCAGTTCTTC. Translating gives CAISEYQAGEGDNEQFF.

Turning to this clone: This CDR3 is also generated by other DNA sequences in the sample. The genes are TRBV30 and TRBJ2-4, with D maybe TRBD1 (6 bases). The germline V and J ends were trimmed by 0 bases and 4 bases, with 10 bases remaining between them. The CDR3 contains 14 residues. Germline V gene lookup returns CDR1 GTSNPN and CDR2 SVGIG (reference sequence). The CDR3 DNA reads TGTGCCTGGAGTGTACAGGGTGGGAAAAACATTCAGTACTTC. It translates to CAWSVQGGKNIQYF.

The CDR3 coding sequence is TGTGCCAGCAGCCAGGGCCGTAGCGGAGCTTTCTTT. This sequence encodes CASSQGRSGAFF. This chain connects TRBV6-5 to TRBJ1-1; D might be TRBD1 (5 bases). V lost 6 bases and J 10 bases, leaving 15 bases between the germline ends. CDR3 length: 12 residues. CDR1 MNHEY and CDR2 SVGAGI come from the germline V gene.

The V call is TRBV29-1, the J call TRBJ2-3; D not certain. Germline CDR1 and CDR2: SQVTM and ANQGSEA. Trimming left V 4 bases short and J 2 bases short, with 7 bases between. The CDR3 is 12 amino acids. The CDR3 protein is CSVVGATDTQYF. The CDR3 nucleotides read TGCAGCGTTGTTGGAGCCACAGATACGCAGTATTTT.

For this clone: This may be a read error, as it is one base from a much larger clone. The CDR3 here is CASSLEAGRGEQHF. CDR3 nucleotide sequence: TGCGCCAGCAGCTTGGAGGCAGGGCGCGGCGAGCAGCACTTC. The chain carries TRBV5-1 and TRBJ2-7; possibly TRBD1 for D (5 bases). The germline V gene encodes CDR1 SGHRS and CDR2 YFSETQ. CDR3 length equals 14 residues. Full variable domain (remainder filled in from reference TRBV5-1 and TRBJ2-7): KAGVTQTPRYLIKTRGQQVTLSCSPISGHRSVSWYQQTPGQGLQFLFEYFSETQRNKGNFPGRFSGRQFSNSRSEMNVSTLELGDSALYLCASSLEAGRGEQHFGPGTRLTVT.

The CDR3 DNA sequence: TGTGCCAGCAGCCCTAGACAGGGGGCCGTCCTTCAGTACTTC. Translated, it gives CASSPRQGAVLQYF. The rearrangement joins TRBV4-2 to TRBJ2-7; 10 nucleotides align to TRBD1. Per the germline V gene, CDR1 is LGHNA and CDR2 is YNFKEQ. The J segment lost 10 bases and the V segment lost 4 bases, leaving 10 bases of the junction unmatched. The length of the CDR3 is 14 residues.

J is TRBJ2-1 and V is TRBV4-1; TRBD2 agrees at 13 bases. The CDR3 has 16 amino acids. V was clipped by 1 base and J by 7 bases; unmatched bases: 4. The germline gives CDR1 MGHRA, CDR2 YSYEKL. The CDR3 DNA is TGCGCCAGCAGCCAAGGGACTAGCGGGAGTGGTAATGAGCAGTTCTTC. This sequence encodes CASSQGTSGSGNEQFF.

This clone showed up just a few times. V gene TRBV10-3 combines with J gene TRBJ2-3; D perhaps matches TRBD2 (6 bases). Trimming removed 4 bases from V and 0 bases from J, with 17 bases in between. CDR3 length: 17 residues. Germline V gives CDR1 ENHRY, CDR2 SYGVKD. In nucleotides, the CDR3 is TGTGCCATCAGTGGGCGGGACCAACTAATTAGCACAGATACGCAGTATTTT. As protein: CAISGRDQLISTDTQYF.

This chain links TRBV5-1 with TRBJ2-7, with 14 bases identical to TRBD2. In germline, CDR1 is SGHRS, CDR2 YFSETQ. CDR3 length: 15 residues. Germline trimming cut 0 bases from V and 7 bases from J; bases unmatched to any gene: 3. CDR3 sequence (DNA): TGCGCCAGCAGCTTGGAGGGACTAGCGGGAGAAGAGCAGTACTTC. Translating it yields CASSLEGLAGEEQYF.

This clone was seen a handful of times. The V and J genes are TRBV5-1 and TRBJ2-3; D is uncertain. Germline-derived CDR1 and CDR2 are SGHRS and YFSETQ. The V gene lost 7 bases and the J gene lost 1 base, with 13 bases spanning the gap. The CDR3 is 14 amino acids. CDR3 DNA sequence: TGCGCCAGCCGCTCTGCGGCGGGCACAGATACGCAGTATTTT. Translated, it gives CASRSAAGTDTQYF.

This chain joins TRBV4-2 and TRBJ2-2; possible D gene TRBD2, 5 bases. Germline V gene data show CDR1 as LGHNA and CDR2 as YNFKEQ. This CDR3 has 15 residues. With 0 bases removed from V and 6 bases from J, the gap between germline ends came to 11 bases. The CDR3 loop reads CASSQDLLVAGELFF. CDR3 DNA: TGTGCCAGCAGCCAAGATTTACTAGTGGCCGGGGAGCTGTTTTTT.

The J gene is TRBJ1-1, the V gene TRBV10-2; D unclear. Germline assignment: CDR1 WSHSY and CDR2 SAAADI. The CDR3 runs 13 residues. V was clipped by 3 bases and J by 4 bases, with 9 bases between them. CDR3 sequence reads: CASSEGSGTEAFF. CDR3 coding DNA: TGCGCCAGCAGTGAAGGCTCGGGCACTGAAGCTTTCTTT.

Concerning this clone: An end of the junction does not agree with germline; a read error may underlie this. V usage is TRBV6-4 and J usage is TRBJ1-3; 7 bases align to TRBD1. The V gene's germline CDR1 is MRHNA and CDR2 SNTAGT. The CDR3 runs to 18 residues. CDR3: CACSVSGQQKPSGNTIYF. CDR3 in DNA: TGTGCCTGCAGTGTATCGGGACAGCAGAAACCCTCTGGAAACACCATATATTTT.